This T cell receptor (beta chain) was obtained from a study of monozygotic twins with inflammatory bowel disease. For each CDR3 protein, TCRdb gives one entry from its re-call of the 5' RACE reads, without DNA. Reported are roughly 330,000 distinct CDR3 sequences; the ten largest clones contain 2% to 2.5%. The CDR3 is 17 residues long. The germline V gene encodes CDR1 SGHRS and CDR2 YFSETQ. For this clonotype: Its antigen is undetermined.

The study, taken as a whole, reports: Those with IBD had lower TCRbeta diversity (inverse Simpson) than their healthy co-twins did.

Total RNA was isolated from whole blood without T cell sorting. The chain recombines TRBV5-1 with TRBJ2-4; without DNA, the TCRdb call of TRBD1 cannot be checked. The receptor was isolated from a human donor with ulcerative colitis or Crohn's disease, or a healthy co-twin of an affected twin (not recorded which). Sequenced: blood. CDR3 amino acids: CASSLDGGAVVKNMQYF.